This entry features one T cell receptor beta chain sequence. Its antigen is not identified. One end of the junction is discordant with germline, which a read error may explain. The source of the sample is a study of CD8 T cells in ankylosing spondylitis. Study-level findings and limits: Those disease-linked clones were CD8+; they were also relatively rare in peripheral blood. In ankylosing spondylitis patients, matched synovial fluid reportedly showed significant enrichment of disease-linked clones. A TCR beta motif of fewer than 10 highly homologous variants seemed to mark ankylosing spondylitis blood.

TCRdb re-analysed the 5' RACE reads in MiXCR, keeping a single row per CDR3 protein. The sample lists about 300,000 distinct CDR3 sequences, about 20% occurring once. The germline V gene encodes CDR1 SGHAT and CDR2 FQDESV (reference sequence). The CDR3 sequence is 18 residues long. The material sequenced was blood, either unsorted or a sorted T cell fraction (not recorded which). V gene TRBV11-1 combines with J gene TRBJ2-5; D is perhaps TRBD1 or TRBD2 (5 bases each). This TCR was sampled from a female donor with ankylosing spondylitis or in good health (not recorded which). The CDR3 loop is CASSLGTKGFGGKDTQYF. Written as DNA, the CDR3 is TGTGCCAGCAGCTTAGGCACCAAGGGGTTTGGGGGTAAAGATACCCAGTACTTC.